What follows are 20 T cell receptor beta chains derived from one specimen sequenced in a study of T cell clonotyping in hematopoietic cell transplantation. Sequencing was performed with immunoSEQ multiplex PCR; in TCRdb, only in-frame clones are kept and a portion is missing. The sample includes about 11,000 clones, 80% to 95% of them seen just once. What was sequenced was peripheral blood mononuclear cells. Receptors originate from a woman between 45 and 60 years old in good health. Some clones in this sample may be carry-over from other donors' samples.

The rearrangement links TRBV27 to TRBJ2-6, with 7 nucleotides matching TRBD1. The CDR3 spans 18 residues. Per germline, CDR1 MNHEY and CDR2 SMNVEV (reference sequence). The ends lost 1 base at V and 5 bases at J; junction bases unmatched: 11. In DNA, the CDR3 is TGTGCCAGCAGTTTATTAACAGGGGACACGTATAGGGCCAACGTCCTGACTTTC. This translates into CASSLLTGDTYRANVLTF.

CDR3 sequence reads: CASSLDQSSYEQYF. The CDR3 region has the DNA TGCGCCAGCAGCTTGGACCAGAGCTCCTACGAGCAGTACTTC. The chain uses TRBV5-1 and TRBJ2-7; D ambiguous. Between the trimmed V and J ends, which lost 0 bases and 0 bases, there was a span of 7 bases. The CDR3 is 14 amino acids. The germline V gene encodes CDR1 SGHRS and CDR2 YFSETQ. The full variable domain, with the rest looked up from reference TRBV5-1 and TRBJ2-7, is KAGVTQTPRYLIKTRGQQVTLSCSPISGHRSVSWYQQTPGQGLQFLFEYFSETQRNKGNFPGRFSGRQFSNSRSEMNVSTLELGDSALYLCASSLDQSSYEQYFGPGTRLTVT.

The chain couples TRBV28 to TRBJ1-5; D not resolved. The germline V gene encodes CDR1 MDHEN and CDR2 SYDVKM. The length of the CDR3 is 14 residues. Trimming pared 6 bases from V and 7 bases from J, leaving 16 bases between. CDR3 sequence (DNA): TGTGCCAGCAGAACCCCGGGAGGGATCCAGCCCCAGCATTTT. It yields the protein CASRTPGGIQPQHF.

This chain connects TRBV12-5 to TRBJ2-5; 7 bases are shared with TRBD1. CDR1 and CDR2 from the germline V gene are LGHNT and FRNRAP. V lost 7 bases and J lost 3; bases outside the gene matches: 8. CDR3 length: 14 amino acids. CDR3 nucleotide sequence: TGTGCTAGTGCCCCCTGGACAGGCGAAGAGACCCAGTACTTC. This encodes CASAPWTGEETQYF.

The chain has TRBV21-1 and TRBJ2-7; the DNA was not compared with TRBD1, the D call given in the table. TRBV21-1 is a known pseudogene. The CDR3 spans 17 residues. The CDR3 here is CASSNSSGTGPSYEQYF. In nucleotides, the CDR3 is TGTGCCAGCAGCAACTCCTCCGGGACAGGTCCCTCCTACGAGCAGTACTTC.

The CDR3 protein is CAWSPGRNLQETQYF. The CDR3 nucleotides read TGTGCCTGGAGTCCGGGACGGAATCTCCAAGAGACCCAGTACTTC. This sequence joins TRBV30 and TRBJ2-5; D may match TRBD1 or TRBD2 (5 bases each). The V end was cut by 2 bases, the J end by 1 base, with 14 bases between. This CDR3 comprises 15 residues. Germline V gene lookup returns CDR1 GTSNPN and CDR2 SVGIG (reference sequence).

This chain links TRBV11-2 with TRBJ1-3; D remains unclear. Germline V gene lookup returns CDR1 SGHAT and CDR2 FQNNGV. The CDR3 consists of 16 residues. V was clipped by 0 bases and J by 7 bases, with 16 bases between them. Written as DNA, the CDR3 is TGTGCCAGCAGCTTAGAGCCAAGTGGTGCGGGGAACACCATATATTTT. It yields the protein CASSLEPSGAGNTIYF.

The table lists this clone with a count of one. J is TRBJ1-2 and V is TRBV5-4; 11 bases map to TRBD1. This CDR3 comprises 15 residues. V was clipped by 4 bases and J by 4 bases; unmatched bases: 6. CDR1 and CDR2 (germline): SGHNT, YYREEE (reference sequence). CDR3 sequence reads: CASSGDRGYFYGYTF. The CDR3 DNA is TGTGCCAGCAGCGGGGACAGGGGGTATTTCTATGGCTACACCTTC.

J is TRBJ1-1 and V is TRBV28, with 7 positions matching TRBD1. The CDR3 length is 14 residues. Germline-derived CDR1 and CDR2 are MDHEN and SYDVKM. V lost 5 bases and J lost 5; bases outside the gene matches: 8. The CDR3: CASSLEGARTEAFF. The CDR3 nucleotides are TGTGCCAGCAGTCTCGAGGGGGCTCGGACTGAAGCTTTCTTT.

A few counts support this clone. The chain links TRBV5-8 to TRBJ2-5; D may correspond to TRBD1 or TRBD2 (5 bases each). This CDR3 is 18 amino acids long. Germline V gene lookup returns CDR1 SGHTS and CDR2 YDEGEE. Trimming took 2 bases from V and 5 from J, leaving 25 bases between them. CDR3 bases: TGTGCCAGCAGCTTCACGAGGGGTTTGGGTTCCCTGAGGGAGACCCAGTACTTC. Its protein product is CASSFTRGLGSLRETQYF.

This chain connects TRBV28 to TRBJ2-2; 8 bases map to TRBD2. J gave up 6 bases and V 2 bases, and 5 bases lay outside the gene matches. This CDR3 region has 15 residues. CDR1 MDHEN and CDR2 SYDVKM come from the germline V gene. The CDR3 reads CASSLAGGDAGELFF. The DNA of the CDR3 is TGTGCCAGCAGTTTAGCGGGGGGTGACGCCGGGGAGCTGTTTTTT.

This clone was counted only a few times. This rearrangement joins TRBV4-1 to TRBJ1-5; D is perhaps TRBD1 (5 bases). Trimming took off 1 base at V and 7 bases at J, with 17 bases between the two ends. The CDR3 has 16 residues. Germline V gives CDR1 MGHRA, CDR2 YSYEKL. This CDR3 reads CASSQAVLGGSQPQHF. CDR3 coding DNA: TGCGCCAGCAGCCAAGCGGTCCTCGGGGGAAGCCAGCCCCAGCATTTT.

In DNA, the CDR3 is TGCGCCAGCAGCTTGCTACAGGAAACATACAATGAGCAGTTCTTC. It is translated as CASSLLQETYNEQFF. This chain connects TRBV5-1 to TRBJ2-1, with D possibly matching TRBD1 (5 bases). Per the germline V gene, CDR1 is SGHRS and CDR2 is YFSETQ. V was pared by 1 base and J by 4 bases, with 12 bases between. The CDR3 loop spans 15 amino acids. The full variable domain, completed using reference TRBV5-1 and TRBJ2-1, is KAGVTQTPRYLIKTRGQQVTLSCSPISGHRSVSWYQQTPGQGLQFLFEYFSETQRNKGNFPGRFSGRQFSNSRSEMNVSTLELGDSALYLCASSLLQETYNEQFFGPGTRLTVL.

This clone occurred once. This chain uses TRBV10-3 with TRBJ1-2, with unresolved D. The V gene lost 10 bases and the J gene lost 3 bases, with 18 bases spanning the gap. CDR3 length equals 14 residues. Germline V CDR1 and CDR2: ENHRY, SYGVKD. DNA for the CDR3: TGTGCCACCCTAAAAAAGCAGAGGGACTATGGCTACACCTTC. Its translation: CATLKKQRDYGYTF.

J is TRBJ1-1 and V is TRBV29-1, with 7 nucleotides matching TRBD1. Germline CDR1 and CDR2: SQVTM and ANQGSEA. CDR3 length: 9 amino acids. The CDR3 bases are TGCACCTCAGGGGGTGAAGCTTTCTTT. Translated: CTSGGEAFF.

The chain recombines TRBV11-1 with TRBJ1-2; D call uncertain. V was trimmed by 3 bases and J by 4 bases, leaving 15 bases between them. Germline V gene sequence: CDR1 SGHAT, CDR2 FQDESV (reference sequence). The CDR3 loop spans 15 amino acids. The CDR3 nucleotides read TGTGCCAGCAGCTTGATGGCTGGGCTGACCTATGGCTACACCTTC. Protein: CASSLMAGLTYGYTF. The full variable domain, its missing parts supplied by reference TRBV11-1 and TRBJ1-2, is EAEVAQSPRYKITEKSQAVAFWCDPISGHATLYWYRQILGQGPELLVQFQDESVVDDSQLPKDRFSAERLKGVDSTLKIQPAELGDSAMYLCASSLMAGLTYGYTFGSGTRLTVV.

V is TRBV9 and J is TRBJ2-7; the match to TRBD2 covers 13 bases. V lost 3 bases to trimming and J lost 1 base; unmatched junction nucleotides: 10. Germline CDR1 SGDLS, CDR2 YYNGEE. The CDR3 runs to 18 residues. CDR3 sequence (DNA): TGTGCCAGCAGCGGTGGGACTAGCGGGGTTATCGGGTCCTACGAGCAGTACTTC. Protein product: CASSGGTSGVIGSYEQYF.

The chain recombines TRBV5-1 with TRBJ2-3, with D possibly matching TRBD1 (5 bases). CDR1 is SGHRS, CDR2 YFSETQ, per germline. Trimming removed 0 bases at V and 1 base at J, with 9 bases between. This CDR3 spans 15 amino acids. The chain's CDR3 is CASSLEGRGTDTQYF. In DNA form, the CDR3 reads TGCGCCAGCAGCTTGGAGGGCAGGGGCACAGATACGCAGTATTTT.

The V and J genes are TRBV7-6 and TRBJ2-5; tentative D call: TRBD1 (5 bases). V was cut by 2 bases and J by 1 base, with 14 bases left in between. This CDR3 is 16 amino acids long. CDR1 SGHVS and CDR2 FNYEAQ come from the germline V gene. CDR3 in DNA: TGTGCCAGCAGCTTACGTCCCAGGGTGGCCCAAGAGACCCAGTACTTC. Translating gives CASSLRPRVAQETQYF.

Turning to this clone: Other DNA sequences in the same sample also yield this CDR3. The V call is TRBV7-3, the J call TRBJ1-1, with 9 positions matching TRBD1. CDR3 length: 14 residues. V was pared by 5 bases and J by 5 bases, with 6 bases of the junction left unmatched. Germline CDR1 and CDR2: SGHTA and FQGTGA. In nucleotides, the CDR3 is TGTGCCAGCAGCCAGACAGGGGGGAGAACTGAAGCTTTCTTT. Amino acid sequence: CASSQTGGRTEAFF.